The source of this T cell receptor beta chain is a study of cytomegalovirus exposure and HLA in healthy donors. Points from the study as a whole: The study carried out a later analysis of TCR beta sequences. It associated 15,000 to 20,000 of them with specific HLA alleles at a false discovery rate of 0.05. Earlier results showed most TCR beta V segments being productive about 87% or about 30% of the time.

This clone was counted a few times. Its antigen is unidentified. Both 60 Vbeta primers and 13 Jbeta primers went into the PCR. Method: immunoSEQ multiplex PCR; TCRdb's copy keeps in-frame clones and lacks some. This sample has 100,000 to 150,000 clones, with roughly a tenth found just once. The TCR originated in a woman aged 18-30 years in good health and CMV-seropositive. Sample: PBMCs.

The CDR3 loop reads CASSQQTSGANVLTF. Written as DNA, the CDR3 is TGTGCCAGCAGCCAACAGACCTCTGGGGCCAACGTCCTGACTTTC. J is TRBJ2-6 and V is TRBV7-3; D is unclear. The CDR3 has 15 residues. The V end lost 5 bases, the J end lost 0 bases, and 8 bases lay between the germline ends. Germline assignment: CDR1 SGHTA and CDR2 FQGTGA.